Listed below are T cell receptor beta chains from one sample, sequenced in a study of T cells after yellow fever vaccination. TCRdb passed the 5' RACE reads through MiXCR, listing each CDR3 protein once. Among 120,000 or so distinct CDR3 sequences listed, around 9.8% were seen once. The sequenced sample was CD8+ T cells sorted from PBMCs, obtained on the day of the yellow fever booster vaccination. Every receptor here comes from a man aged 18 to 29 who received the YFV17D yellow fever vaccine. Each CDR3 is given with its conserved first and last residue. A D gene is named only where the DNA matches it firmly. Size is stated for part of the rows, as once, few or many counts, or as a class when the clone is expanded.

j_call: TRBJ2-2
v_call: TRBV7-8
clone_size: NA
d_call: NA
cdr3_length: 18
cdr3_nt: TGTGCCAGCAGCCACCCTCCCGAACAGGGCTCGAACACCGGGGAGCTGTTTTTT
cdr3_aa: CASSHPPEQGSNTGELFF

j_call: TRBJ2-7
v_call: TRBV12-3/TRBV12-4
clone_size: NA
d_call: TRBD2
cdr3_length: 16
cdr3_nt: TGTGCCAGCAGTTTAGTCCCAGCGGGGGAAGGCTACGAGCAGTACTTC
cdr3_aa: CASSLVPAGEGYEQYF

j_call: TRBJ1-1
v_call: TRBV7-3
clone_size: NA
d_call: NA
cdr3_length: 14
cdr3_nt: TGTGCCAGCAGCTTAACGCTCGGGATATCTGAAGCTTTCTTT
cdr3_aa: CASSLTLGISEAFF

j_call: TRBJ1-2
v_call: TRBV6-5
clone_size: few
d_call: NA
cdr3_length: 16
cdr3_nt: TGTGCCAGCAGTTACTCCGGACAGCTAATTAACTATGGCTACACCTTC
cdr3_aa: CASSYSGQLINYGYTF

j_call: TRBJ2-7
v_call: TRBV7-2
clone_size: few
d_call: NA
cdr3_length: 13
cdr3_nt: TGTGCCAGCAACTTTGGCCTGGACTACGAGCAGTACTTC
cdr3_aa: CASNFGLDYEQYF

j_call: TRBJ1-4
v_call: TRBV20-1
clone_size: few
d_call: NA
cdr3_length: 16
cdr3_nt: TGCAGTGCTAGAGATCCTGGGGAAGGCGATAATGAAAAACTGTTTTTT
cdr3_aa: CSARDPGEGDNEKLFF

j_call: TRBJ2-5
v_call: TRBV7-6
clone_size: few
d_call: TRBD2
cdr3_length: 15
cdr3_nt: TGTGCCAGCAGCGTGACTAGCGGGGACCAAGAGACCCAGTACTTC
cdr3_aa: CASSVTSGDQETQYF

j_call: TRBJ2-3
v_call: TRBV7-9
clone_size: few
d_call: TRBD1
cdr3_length: 15
cdr3_nt: TGTGCCAGCAGCTCGGGACAGGGGCCCGGAGGTACGCAGTATTTT
cdr3_aa: CASSSGQGPGGTQYF

j_call: TRBJ2-7
v_call: TRBV3-1
clone_size: NA
d_call: NA
cdr3_length: 16
cdr3_nt: TGTGCCAGCAGCCAAGATGAAGCCCCTGGGGCTTACGAGCAGTACTTC
cdr3_aa: CASSQDEAPGAYEQYF

j_call: TRBJ1-1
v_call: TRBV10-2
clone_size: NA
d_call: TRBD1
cdr3_length: 14
cdr3_nt: TGCGCCAGCAGGGGAGGGGGCGCGGGAACTGAAGCTTTCTTT
cdr3_aa: CASRGGGAGTEAFF

j_call: TRBJ2-2
v_call: TRBV5-1
clone_size: NA
d_call: NA
cdr3_length: 16
cdr3_nt: TGCGCCAGCAGCTTACTACCAGGGCGAAACACCGGGGAGCTGTTTTTT
cdr3_aa: CASSLLPGRNTGELFF

j_call: TRBJ2-7
v_call: TRBV13
clone_size: few
d_call: NA
cdr3_length: 14
cdr3_nt: TGTGCCAGCAGCCCGAAGGGGGTCCCCTACGAGCAGTACTTC
cdr3_aa: CASSPKGVPYEQYF

j_call: TRBJ2-2
v_call: TRBV2
clone_size: few
d_call: NA
cdr3_length: 15
cdr3_nt: TGTGCCAGCAGTGAGGAGGGAGGGGGCACCGGGGAGCTGTTTTTT
cdr3_aa: CASSEEGGGTGELFF

j_call: TRBJ2-5
v_call: TRBV20-1
clone_size: NA
d_call: NA
cdr3_length: 11
cdr3_nt: TGCAGTGTGCAGTTCGGTGAGACCCAGTACTTC
cdr3_aa: CSVQFGETQYF

j_call: TRBJ2-2
v_call: TRBV7-8
clone_size: NA
d_call: TRBD1
cdr3_length: 15
cdr3_nt: TGTGCCAGCAGCTCGAGGACAGGGAATCCCGGGGAGCTGTTTTTT
cdr3_aa: CASSSRTGNPGELFF

j_call: TRBJ2-5
v_call: TRBV9
clone_size: many
d_call: NA
cdr3_length: 15
cdr3_nt: TGTGCCAGCAGCGAGTGGGACACCCCTGGGGAGACCCAGTACTTC
cdr3_aa: CASSEWDTPGETQYF

j_call: TRBJ2-5
v_call: TRBV27
clone_size: few
d_call: NA
cdr3_length: 13
cdr3_nt: TGTGCCAGCAGTTTCCTTGATGGGGAGACCCAGTACTTC
cdr3_aa: CASSFLDGETQYF

j_call: TRBJ2-2
v_call: TRBV6-5
clone_size: few
d_call: TRBD1
cdr3_length: 22
cdr3_nt: TGTGCCAGCAGTTTCGGGAGTTCGGTTTCTATATGGACAGGGGTACCCCCCGGGGAGCTGTTTTTT
cdr3_aa: CASSFGSSVSIWTGVPPGELFF

j_call: TRBJ2-7
v_call: TRBV4-1
clone_size: many
d_call: TRBD2
cdr3_length: 16
cdr3_nt: TGCGCCAGCAGCCCACCCGGGAGGGGGGGCCTATACGAGCAGTACTTC
cdr3_aa: CASSPPGRGGLYEQYF

j_call: TRBJ2-5
v_call: TRBV9
clone_size: NA
d_call: NA
cdr3_length: 15
cdr3_nt: TGTGCCAGCAGCATAGTGGCGGGTTGGCCGGAGACCCAGTACTTC
cdr3_aa: CASSIVAGWPETQYF

j_call: TRBJ2-5
v_call: TRBV12-3/TRBV12-4
clone_size: few
d_call: NA
cdr3_length: 14
cdr3_nt: TGTGCCAGCAGACAAACTGGGACATGGGAGACCCAGTACTTC
cdr3_aa: CASRQTGTWETQYF

j_call: TRBJ1-2
v_call: TRBV29-1
clone_size: NA
d_call: TRBD1
cdr3_length: 15
cdr3_nt: TGCAGCATCGGGACAGGGGGAGGAGTAGACTATGGCTACACCTTC
cdr3_aa: CSIGTGGGVDYGYTF

j_call: TRBJ2-1
v_call: TRBV15
clone_size: NA
d_call: NA
cdr3_length: 18
cdr3_nt: TGTGCCACCAGCAGACCACTAGTAATGGGGTATTCGAGCGGTGAGCAGTTCTTC
cdr3_aa: CATSRPLVMGYSSGEQFF

j_call: TRBJ2-5
v_call: TRBV7-9
clone_size: many
d_call: TRBD2
cdr3_length: 15
cdr3_nt: TGTGCCAGCAGCCCCGAGAGCGGGGGGCCAGAGACCCAGTACTTC
cdr3_aa: CASSPESGGPETQYF

j_call: TRBJ2-1
v_call: TRBV27
clone_size: NA
d_call: TRBD2
cdr3_length: 15
cdr3_nt: TGTGCCAGCAGTGAGACTAGCGGGGGGCGGAATGAGCAGTTCTTC
cdr3_aa: CASSETSGGRNEQFF

j_call: TRBJ1-2
v_call: TRBV5-1
clone_size: few
d_call: TRBD1
cdr3_length: 14
cdr3_nt: TGCGCCAGCAGCGTCGGACAGGGGGTTTATGGCTACACCTTC
cdr3_aa: CASSVGQGVYGYTF

j_call: TRBJ2-7
v_call: TRBV20-1
clone_size: few
d_call: NA
cdr3_length: 14
cdr3_nt: TGCAGTGCTAGAGTCGGGGGAAGGTACAACGAGCAGTACTTC
cdr3_aa: CSARVGGRYNEQYF